This T cell receptor beta chain is from a study of cytomegalovirus exposure and HLA in healthy donors. V lost 7 bases and J lost 4, with 16 bases in between. CDR1 and CDR2 (germline): MNHEY, SVGAGI. The length of the CDR3 is 14 residues. The PCR had 60 Vbeta and 13 Jbeta primers. The assay was immunoSEQ multiplex PCR, and TCRdb's table has in-frame clones only and misses some. The data contain around 100,000 clones, around 84% of them seen just once; the ten biggest clones take up around 23%. The chain recombines TRBV6-5 with TRBJ1-2, with D possibly TRBD1 on 6 matching bases. Sequenced material: PBMCs. The clonotype originates from a man in his thirties or forties in good health and CMV-seropositive. The CDR3 nucleotides are TGTGCCAGCATAAACGGACAGCCCAGCTATGGCTACACCTTC. This codes for CASINGQPSYGYTF.